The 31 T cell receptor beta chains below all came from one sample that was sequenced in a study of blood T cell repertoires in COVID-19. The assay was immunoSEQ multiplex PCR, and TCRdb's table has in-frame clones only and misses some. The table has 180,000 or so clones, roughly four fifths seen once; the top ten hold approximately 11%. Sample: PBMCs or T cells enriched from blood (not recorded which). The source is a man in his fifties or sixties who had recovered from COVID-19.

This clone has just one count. CDR3 sequence (DNA): TGCAGCGTGTCCGCAGGGGGCGTAAATCAGCCCCAGCATTTT. Amino acid sequence: CSVSAGGVNQPQHF. The rearrangement joins TRBV29-1 to TRBJ1-5, with TRBD1 matching over 8 bases. CDR1 is SQVTM and CDR2 is ANQGSEA in the germline V gene. V trimming: 6 bases; J trimming: 4 bases; junction bases outside the gene matches: 8. The CDR3 covers 14 residues.

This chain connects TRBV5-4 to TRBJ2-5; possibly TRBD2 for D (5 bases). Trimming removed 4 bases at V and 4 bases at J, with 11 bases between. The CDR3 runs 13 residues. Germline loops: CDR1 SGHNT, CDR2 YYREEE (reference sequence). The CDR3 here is CASSHMGRETQYF. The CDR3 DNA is TGTGCCAGCAGCCACATGGGGAGAGAGACCCAGTACTTC.

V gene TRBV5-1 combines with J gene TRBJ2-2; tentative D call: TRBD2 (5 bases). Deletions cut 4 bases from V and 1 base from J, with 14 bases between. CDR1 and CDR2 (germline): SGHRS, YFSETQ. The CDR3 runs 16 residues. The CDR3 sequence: CASSEPNRENTGELFF. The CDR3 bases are TGCGCCAGCAGCGAACCGAACCGGGAGAACACCGGGGAGCTGTTTTTT.

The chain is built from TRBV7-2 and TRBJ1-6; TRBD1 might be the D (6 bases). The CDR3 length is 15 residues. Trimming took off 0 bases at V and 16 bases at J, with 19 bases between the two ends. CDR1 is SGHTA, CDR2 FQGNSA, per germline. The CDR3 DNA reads TGTGCCAGCAGCTTAGCTTCAGGGGCGGAAGGCATGCTCCACTTT. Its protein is CASSLASGAEGMLHF.

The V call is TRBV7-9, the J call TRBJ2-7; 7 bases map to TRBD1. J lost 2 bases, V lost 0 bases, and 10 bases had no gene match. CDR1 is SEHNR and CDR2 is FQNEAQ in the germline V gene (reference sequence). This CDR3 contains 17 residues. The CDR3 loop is CASSLAEPRDSPYEQYF. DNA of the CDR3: TGTGCCAGCAGCTTAGCCGAACCCCGGGACAGTCCCTACGAGCAGTACTTC.

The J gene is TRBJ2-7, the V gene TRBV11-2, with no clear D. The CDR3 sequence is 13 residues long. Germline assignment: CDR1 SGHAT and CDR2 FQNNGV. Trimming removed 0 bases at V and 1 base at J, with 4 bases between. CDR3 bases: TGTGCCAGCAGCTTAGATCTGTCCTACGAGCAGTACTTC. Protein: CASSLDLSYEQYF.

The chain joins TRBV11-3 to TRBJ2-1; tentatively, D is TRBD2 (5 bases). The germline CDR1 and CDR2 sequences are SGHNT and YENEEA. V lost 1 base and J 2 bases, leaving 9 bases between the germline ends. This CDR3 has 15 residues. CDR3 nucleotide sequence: TGTGCCAGCAGCTTAGGCCTAGCCGCCTACAATGAGCAGTTCTTC. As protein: CASSLGLAAYNEQFF.

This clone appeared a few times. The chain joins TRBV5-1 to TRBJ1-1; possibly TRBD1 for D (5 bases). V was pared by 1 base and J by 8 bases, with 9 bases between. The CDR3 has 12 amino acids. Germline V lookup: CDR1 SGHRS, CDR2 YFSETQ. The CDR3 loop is CASSLLGEEAFF. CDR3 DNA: TGCGCCAGCAGCTTGCTAGGGGAAGAAGCTTTCTTT. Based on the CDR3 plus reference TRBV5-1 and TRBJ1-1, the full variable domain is KAGVTQTPRYLIKTRGQQVTLSCSPISGHRSVSWYQQTPGQGLQFLFEYFSETQRNKGNFPGRFSGRQFSNSRSEMNVSTLELGDSALYLCASSLLGEEAFFGQGTRLTVV.

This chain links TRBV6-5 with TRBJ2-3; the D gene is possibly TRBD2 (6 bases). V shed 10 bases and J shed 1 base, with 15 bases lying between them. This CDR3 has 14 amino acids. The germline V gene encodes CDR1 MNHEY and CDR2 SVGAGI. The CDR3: CAISVGGGTDTQYF. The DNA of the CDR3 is TGTGCCATCAGCGTGGGGGGAGGCACAGATACGCAGTATTTT.

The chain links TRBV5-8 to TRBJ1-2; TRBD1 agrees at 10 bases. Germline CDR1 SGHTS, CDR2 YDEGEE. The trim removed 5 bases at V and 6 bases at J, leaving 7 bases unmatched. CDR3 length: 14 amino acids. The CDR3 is CASRVLGTGDGYTF. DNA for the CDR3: TGTGCCAGCAGGGTCCTCGGGACAGGGGATGGCTACACCTTC.

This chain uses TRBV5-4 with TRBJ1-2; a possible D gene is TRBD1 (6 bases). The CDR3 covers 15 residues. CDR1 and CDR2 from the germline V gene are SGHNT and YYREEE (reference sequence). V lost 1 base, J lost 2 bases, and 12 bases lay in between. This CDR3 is CASSLQTGTNYGYTF. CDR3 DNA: TGTGCCAGCAGCTTGCAAACAGGGACGAACTATGGCTACACCTTC.

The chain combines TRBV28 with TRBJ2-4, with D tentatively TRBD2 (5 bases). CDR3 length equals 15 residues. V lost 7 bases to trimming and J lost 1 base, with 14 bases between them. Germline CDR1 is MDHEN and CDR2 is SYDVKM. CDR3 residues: CASTTLGEAKNIQYF. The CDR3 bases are TGTGCCAGCACCACTCTCGGGGAGGCCAAAAACATTCAGTACTTC.

CDR3 DNA sequence: TGTGCCAGCAGTCGCACAGGGCTGTCTGGCTACACCTTC. It codes for CASSRTGLSGYTF. The chain employs TRBV7-9 and TRBJ1-2, with TRBD1 as a possible D gene (6 bases). The CDR3 runs to 13 residues. V dropped 6 bases and J dropped 7 bases, with 15 bases sitting between them. The V gene's germline CDR1 is SEHNR and CDR2 FQNEAQ (reference sequence).

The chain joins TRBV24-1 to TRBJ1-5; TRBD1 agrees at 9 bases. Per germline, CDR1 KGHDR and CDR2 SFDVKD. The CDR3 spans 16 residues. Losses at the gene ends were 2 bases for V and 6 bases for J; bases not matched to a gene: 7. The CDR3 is CATSDSTGGRGQPQHF. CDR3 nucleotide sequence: TGTGCCACCAGTGATTCGACAGGGGGTCGGGGTCAGCCCCAGCATTTT.

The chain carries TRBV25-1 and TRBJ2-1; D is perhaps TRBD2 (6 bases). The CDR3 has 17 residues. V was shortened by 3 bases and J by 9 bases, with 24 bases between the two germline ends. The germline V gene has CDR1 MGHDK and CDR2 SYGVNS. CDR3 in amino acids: CASSDSLGSLSKGEQFF. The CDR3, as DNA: TGTGCCAGCAGTGATTCCCTCGGGAGTCTATCAAAGGGTGAGCAGTTCTTC.

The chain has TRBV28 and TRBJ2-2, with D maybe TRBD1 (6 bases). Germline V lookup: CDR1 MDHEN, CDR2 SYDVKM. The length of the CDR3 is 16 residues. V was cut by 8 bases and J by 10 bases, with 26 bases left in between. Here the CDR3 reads CASGPARATGREELFF. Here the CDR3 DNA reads TGTGCCAGCGGACCTGCCCGGGCAACAGGGCGTGAGGAGCTGTTTTTT.

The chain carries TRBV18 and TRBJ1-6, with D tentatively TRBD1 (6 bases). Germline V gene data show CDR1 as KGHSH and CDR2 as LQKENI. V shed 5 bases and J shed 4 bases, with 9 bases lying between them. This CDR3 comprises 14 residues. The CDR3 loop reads CASSKDRYNSPLHF. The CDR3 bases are TGTGCCAGCTCAAAGGACAGATATAATTCACCCCTCCACTTT.

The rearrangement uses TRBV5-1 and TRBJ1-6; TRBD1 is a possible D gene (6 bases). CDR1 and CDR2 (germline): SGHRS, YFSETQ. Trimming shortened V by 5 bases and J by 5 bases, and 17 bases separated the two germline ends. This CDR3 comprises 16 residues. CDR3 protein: CASRRRQASDNSPLHF. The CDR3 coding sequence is TGCGCCAGCAGGAGACGACAGGCCTCGGATAATTCACCCCTCCACTTT.

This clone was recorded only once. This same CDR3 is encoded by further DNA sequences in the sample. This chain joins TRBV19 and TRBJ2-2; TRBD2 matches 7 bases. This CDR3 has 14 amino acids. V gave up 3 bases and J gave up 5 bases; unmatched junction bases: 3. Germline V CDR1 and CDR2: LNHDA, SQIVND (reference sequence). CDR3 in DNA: TGTGCCAGTAGTATCTCCGGGGGGACCGGGGAGCTGTTTTTT. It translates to CASSISGGTGELFF.

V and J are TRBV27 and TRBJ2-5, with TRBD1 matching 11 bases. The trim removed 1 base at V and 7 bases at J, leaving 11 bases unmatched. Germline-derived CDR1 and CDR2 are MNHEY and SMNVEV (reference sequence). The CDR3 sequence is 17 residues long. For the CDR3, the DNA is TGTGCCAGCAGTTTATTCGGGACAGGGGGTTCCTCTAGGACCCAGTACTTC. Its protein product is CASSLFGTGGSSRTQYF.

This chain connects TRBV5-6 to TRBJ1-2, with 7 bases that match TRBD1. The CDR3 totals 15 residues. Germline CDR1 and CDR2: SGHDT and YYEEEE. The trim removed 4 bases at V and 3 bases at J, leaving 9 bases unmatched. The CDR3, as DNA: TGTGCCAGCAGCCCCGGCGACAGGGATTACTATGGCTACACCTTC. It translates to CASSPGDRDYYGYTF.

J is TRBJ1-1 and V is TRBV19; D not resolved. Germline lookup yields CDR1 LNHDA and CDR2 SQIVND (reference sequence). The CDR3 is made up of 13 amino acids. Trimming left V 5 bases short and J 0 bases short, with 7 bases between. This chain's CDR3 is CASSSELNTEAFF. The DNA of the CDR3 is TGTGCCAGTAGTTCGGAGTTGAACACTGAAGCTTTCTTT.

The CDR3 spells CASSATATNEKLFF. The DNA of the CDR3 is TGTGCCAGTAGTGCGACAGCAACTAATGAAAAACTGTTTTTT. The J gene is TRBJ1-4, the V gene TRBV19, with D tentatively TRBD1 (5 bases). This CDR3 region has 14 residues. From germline, CDR1 is LNHDA and CDR2 SQIVND (reference sequence). Trimming pared 5 bases from V and 0 bases from J, leaving 7 bases between.

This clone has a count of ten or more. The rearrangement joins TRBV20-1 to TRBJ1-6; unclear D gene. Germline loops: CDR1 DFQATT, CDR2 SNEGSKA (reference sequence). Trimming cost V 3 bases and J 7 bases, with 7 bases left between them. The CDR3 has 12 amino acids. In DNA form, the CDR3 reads TGCAGTGCTAGTGTCGAGAATTCACCCCTCCACTTT. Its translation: CSASVENSPLHF.

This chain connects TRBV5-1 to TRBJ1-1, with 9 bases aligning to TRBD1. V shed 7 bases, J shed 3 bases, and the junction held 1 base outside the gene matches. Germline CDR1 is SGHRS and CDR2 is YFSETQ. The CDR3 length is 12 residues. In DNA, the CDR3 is TGCGCCAGCCGACAGGGGGACACTGAAGCTTTCTTT. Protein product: CASRQGDTEAFF.

DNA for the CDR3: TGCGCCAGCAGCCCGACCTTCGCCGGGAGGAATCAAGAGACCCAGTACTTC. Protein: CASSPTFAGRNQETQYF. The chain carries TRBV4-1 and TRBJ2-5; TRBD2 matches 7 bases. The germline CDR1 and CDR2 sequences are MGHRA and YSYEKL. The J segment lost 2 bases and the V segment lost 4 bases, leaving 13 bases of the junction unmatched. The CDR3 has 17 residues.

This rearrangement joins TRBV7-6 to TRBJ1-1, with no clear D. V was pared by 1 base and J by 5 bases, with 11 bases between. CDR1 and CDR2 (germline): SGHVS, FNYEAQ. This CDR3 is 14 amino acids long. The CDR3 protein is CASSLGASLTEAFF. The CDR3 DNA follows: TGTGCCAGCAGCTTAGGAGCGAGTCTTACTGAAGCTTTCTTT.

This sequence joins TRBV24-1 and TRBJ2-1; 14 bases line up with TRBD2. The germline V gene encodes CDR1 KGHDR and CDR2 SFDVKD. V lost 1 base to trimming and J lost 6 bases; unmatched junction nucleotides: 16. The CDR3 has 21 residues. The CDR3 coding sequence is TGTGCCACCAGTGATTTCCCCTCGAAGACTAGCGGGGGGGGTCAATTCAATGAGCAGTTCTTC. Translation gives CATSDFPSKTSGGGQFNEQFF.

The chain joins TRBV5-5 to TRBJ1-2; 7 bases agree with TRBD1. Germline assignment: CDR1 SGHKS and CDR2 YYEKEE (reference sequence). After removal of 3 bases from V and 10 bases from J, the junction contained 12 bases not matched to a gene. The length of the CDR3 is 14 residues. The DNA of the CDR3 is TGTGCCAGCAGCTCCCACAGGGGATTGGGTGCCTACACCTTC. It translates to CASSSHRGLGAYTF.

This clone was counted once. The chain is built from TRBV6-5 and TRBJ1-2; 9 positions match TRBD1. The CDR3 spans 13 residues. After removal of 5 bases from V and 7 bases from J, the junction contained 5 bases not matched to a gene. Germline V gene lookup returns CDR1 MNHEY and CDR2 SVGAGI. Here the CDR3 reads CASSPDRGRGYTF. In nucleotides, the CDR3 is TGTGCCAGCAGTCCGGACAGGGGTCGTGGCTACACCTTC.

The CDR3 nucleotides read TGCGCCAGCAGCCCCCTGACTAGCGGGGGAGGCAATGAGCAGTTCTTC. It codes for CASSPLTSGGGNEQFF. The V and J genes are TRBV5-1 and TRBJ2-1, with 12 bases matching TRBD2. After removal of 4 bases from V and 6 bases from J, the junction contained 8 bases not matched to a gene. Germline V CDR1 and CDR2: SGHRS, YFSETQ. This CDR3 has 16 amino acids.